One and the same sample provided the 14 T cell receptor beta chains below, sequenced in a study of beta chain features in type 1 diabetes. Sequenced material consisted of expressed TCRB transcripts (all of the isolated RNA was reverse transcribed). The assay was immunoSEQ multiplex PCR, and TCRdb's table has in-frame clones only and misses some. Of around 190,000 clones listed, 13% are singletons. The sample was central memory CD4+ T cells from blood. These receptors were obtained from a woman younger than 30 in good health.

V usage is TRBV14 and J usage is TRBJ2-5, with 7 bases that match TRBD1. Trimming at V came to 4 bases and at J to 3 bases, leaving 2 bases not matched to a gene. Germline assignment: CDR1 SGHDN and CDR2 FVKESK. The CDR3 extends over 13 amino acids. The CDR3 loop is CASSRGTEETQYF. For the CDR3, the DNA is TGTGCCAGCAGCCGAGGGACAGAAGAGACCCAGTACTTC.

The table lists this clone with a few counts. This chain uses TRBV5-4 with TRBJ2-7, with a weak D call TRBD1 (6 bases). Trimming stripped 4 bases from V and 9 bases from J, with 26 bases between. Germline CDR1 and CDR2: SGHNT and YYREEE (reference sequence). The CDR3 contains 16 residues. CDR3 loop: CASSPGRGRTAPLQYF. In nucleotides, the CDR3 is TGTGCCAGCAGCCCTGGCAGGGGTAGGACTGCCCCTCTGCAGTACTTC.

This clone appeared a few times. The rearrangement uses TRBV27 and TRBJ1-1, with a tentative D call TRBD1 (5 bases). The germline V gene has CDR1 MNHEY and CDR2 SMNVEV (reference sequence). V was cut by 4 bases and J by 10 bases, with 16 bases left in between. This CDR3 contains 13 residues. The CDR3 DNA reads TGTGCCAGCAGTTCCTTAGAGGGACTTTTAGCTTTCTTT. Translation: CASSSLEGLLAFF.

The chain couples TRBV30 to TRBJ1-2; TRBD1 matches 9 bases. The V and J ends lost 7 bases and 8 bases, in that order; junction bases with no gene match: 11. This CDR3 spans 13 amino acids. Looked up from germline, CDR1 is GTSNPN and CDR2 is SVGIG (reference sequence). CDR3 in amino acids: CASAGDRAWGYTF. CDR3 in DNA: TGTGCCTCGGCGGGGGACAGGGCCTGGGGCTACACCTTC.

V usage is TRBV28 and J usage is TRBJ1-2; D unresolved. Per germline, CDR1 MDHEN and CDR2 SYDVKM. CDR3 length: 16 amino acids. Deletions cut 6 bases from V and 3 bases from J, with 20 bases between. The CDR3 DNA follows: TGTGCCAGCAGCCCCCCCGGTGCCAGCGACCACTATGGCTACACCTTC. Translated: CASSPPGASDHYGYTF.

The gene calls are TRBV9 and TRBJ2-3; TRBD2 is a possible D gene (5 bases). Germline CDR1 is SGDLS and CDR2 is YYNGEE. V was pared by 2 bases and J by 3 bases, with 13 bases between. This CDR3 contains 15 residues. The chain's CDR3 is CASSVVGDSTDTQYF. The CDR3 coding sequence is TGTGCCAGCAGCGTTGTGGGAGATAGTACAGATACGCAGTATTTT. The variable domain in full, completed from reference TRBV9 and TRBJ2-3, reads DSGVTQTPKHLITATGQRVTLRCSPRSGDLSVYWYQQSLDQGLQFLIQYYNGEERAKGNILERFSAQQFPDLHSELNLSSLELGDSALYFCASSVVGDSTDTQYFGPGTRLTVL.

V and J are TRBV9 and TRBJ2-6; 9 bases fit TRBD1. CDR3 length: 17 residues. The V and J ends lost 2 bases and 2 bases, in that order; junction bases with no gene match: 5. Germline V gene sequence: CDR1 SGDLS, CDR2 YYNGEE. DNA of the CDR3: TGTGCCAGCAGCGTGGGGACAGGGCGGACTGGGGCCAACGTCCTGACTTTC. Its translation: CASSVGTGRTGANVLTF.

This clone was observed many times. The CDR3 DNA sequence: TGTGCCAGCAGCTTCACTCAGGGAACCTACGAGCAGTACTTC. Translation gives CASSFTQGTYEQYF. The chain combines TRBV5-6 with TRBJ2-7; perhaps TRBD1 as D (5 bases). The CDR3 contains 14 residues. Germline values: CDR1 SGHDT, CDR2 YYEEEE. The ends were cut back, 2 bases at V and 2 bases at J, with 11 bases in the middle.

J is TRBJ1-2 and V is TRBV11-2; D not resolved. Germline CDR1 is SGHAT and CDR2 is FQNNGV. The length of the CDR3 is 14 residues. With 1 base removed from V and 8 bases from J, the gap between germline ends came to 14 bases. The CDR3 DNA follows: TGTGCCAGCAGCTTAGGTCGGGGAAGAGGGGGCTACACCTTC. It specifies CASSLGRGRGGYTF.

This clone was recorded a few times. This chain uses TRBV7-2 with TRBJ1-4; D is ambiguous. The CDR3 loop spans 14 amino acids. Between the trimmed V and J ends, which lost 5 bases and 13 bases, there was a span of 20 bases. Germline CDR1 reads SGHTA; CDR2 reads FQGNSA. The CDR3 coding sequence is TGTGCCAGCAGCCGCACATGGCAAAGCGGGCGACTGTTTTTT. It encodes CASSRTWQSGRLFF.

The chain links TRBV20-1 to TRBJ1-2; unclear D gene. The germline CDR1 and CDR2 sequences are DFQATT and SNEGSKA (reference sequence). The CDR3 loop spans 11 amino acids. Trimming shortened V by 0 bases and J by 6 bases, and 5 bases separated the two germline ends. CDR3 DNA: TGCAGTGCTAGAGATTTCGATGGCTACACCTTC. This translates into CSARDFDGYTF.

The V gene is TRBV11-3, the J gene TRBJ2-1; the match to TRBD2 covers 8 bases. The V and J ends lost 5 bases and 4 bases, in that order; junction bases with no gene match: 7. CDR3 length: 15 amino acids. Germline V CDR1 and CDR2: SGHNT, YENEEA. Written as DNA, the CDR3 is TGTGCCAGCAGCCCCGGACTAGCTACGTACAATGAGCAGTTCTTC. It codes for CASSPGLATYNEQFF.

This clone has a count of ten or more. V is TRBV19 and J is TRBJ2-1; a weak D match, TRBD2 (6 bases). The CDR3 extends over 13 amino acids. Germline V gives CDR1 LNHDA, CDR2 SQIVND (reference sequence). V lost 6 bases and J 15 bases, leaving 21 bases between the germline ends. CDR3 sequence reads: CASSSSLTGERFF. CDR3 nucleotide sequence: TGTGCCAGTAGCTCATCCCTCACGGGGGAACGGTTCTTC. Complete variable domain (other parts from reference TRBV19 and TRBJ2-1): DGGITQSPKYLFRKEGQNVTLSCEQNLNHDAMYWYRQDPGQGLRLIYYSQIVNDFQKGDIAEGYSVSREKKESFPLTVTSAQKNPTAFYLCASSSSLTGERFFGPGTRLTVL.

This clone showed up just once. The chain carries TRBV4-1 and TRBJ2-5; D is possibly TRBD2 (5 bases). In germline, CDR1 is MGHRA, CDR2 YSYEKL. Between the trimmed V and J ends, which lost 0 bases and 2 bases, there was a span of 10 bases. The CDR3 runs 15 residues. Written as DNA, the CDR3 is TGCGCCAGCAGCCAAGAGATGAGGGTACAAGAGACCCAGTACTTC. Its translation is CASSQEMRVQETQYF.